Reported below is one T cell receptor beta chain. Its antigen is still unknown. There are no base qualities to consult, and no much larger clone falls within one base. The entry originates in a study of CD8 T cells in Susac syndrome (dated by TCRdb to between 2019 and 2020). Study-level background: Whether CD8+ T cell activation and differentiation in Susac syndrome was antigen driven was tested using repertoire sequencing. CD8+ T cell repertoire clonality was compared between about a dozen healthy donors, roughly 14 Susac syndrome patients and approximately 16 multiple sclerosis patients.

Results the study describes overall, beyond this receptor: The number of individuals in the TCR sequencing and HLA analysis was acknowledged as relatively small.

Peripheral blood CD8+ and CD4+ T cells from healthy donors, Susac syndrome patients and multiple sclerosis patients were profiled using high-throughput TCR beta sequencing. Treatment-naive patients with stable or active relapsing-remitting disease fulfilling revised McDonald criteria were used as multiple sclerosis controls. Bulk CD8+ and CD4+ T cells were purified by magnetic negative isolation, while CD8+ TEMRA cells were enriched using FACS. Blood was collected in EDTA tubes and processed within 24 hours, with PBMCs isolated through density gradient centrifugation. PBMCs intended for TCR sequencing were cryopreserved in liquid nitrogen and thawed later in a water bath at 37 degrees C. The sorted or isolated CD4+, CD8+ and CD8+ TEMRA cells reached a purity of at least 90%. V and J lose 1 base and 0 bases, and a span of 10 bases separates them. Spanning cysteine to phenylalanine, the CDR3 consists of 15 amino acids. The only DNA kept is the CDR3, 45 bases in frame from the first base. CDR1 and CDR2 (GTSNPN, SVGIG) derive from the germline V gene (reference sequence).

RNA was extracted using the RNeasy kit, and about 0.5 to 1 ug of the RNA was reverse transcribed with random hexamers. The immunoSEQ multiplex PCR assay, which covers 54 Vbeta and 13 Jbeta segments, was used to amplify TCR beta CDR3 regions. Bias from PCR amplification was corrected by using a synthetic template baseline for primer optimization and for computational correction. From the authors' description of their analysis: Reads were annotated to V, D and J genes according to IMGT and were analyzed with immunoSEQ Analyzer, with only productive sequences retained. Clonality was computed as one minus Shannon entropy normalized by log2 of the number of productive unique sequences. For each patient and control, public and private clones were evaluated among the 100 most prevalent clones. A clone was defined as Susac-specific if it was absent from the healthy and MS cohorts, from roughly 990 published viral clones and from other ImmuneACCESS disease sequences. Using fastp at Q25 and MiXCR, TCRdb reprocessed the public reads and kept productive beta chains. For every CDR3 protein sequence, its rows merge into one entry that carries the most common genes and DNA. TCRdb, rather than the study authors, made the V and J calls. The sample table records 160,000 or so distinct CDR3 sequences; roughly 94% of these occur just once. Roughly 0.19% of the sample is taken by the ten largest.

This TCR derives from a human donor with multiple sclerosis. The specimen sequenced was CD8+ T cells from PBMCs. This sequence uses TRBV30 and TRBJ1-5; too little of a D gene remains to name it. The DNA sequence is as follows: TGTGCCTGGAGTGGGGGTACTAATAGCAATCAGCCCCAGCATTTT. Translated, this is CAWSGGTNSNQPQHF.